This TCR beta chain was observed in a study of blood T cell repertoires in COVID-19. Background on the study: Sample material is recorded as cDNA or gDNA derived from T cells, B-cell-depleted T cells, or PBMCs.

Generated by immunoSEQ multiplex PCR, the TCRdb table keeps only in-frame clones and is missing some. The sample carries fewer than 60,000 clones, around 85% recorded once. Germline-derived CDR1 and CDR2 are SQVTM and ANQGSEA. V was cut by 6 bases and J by 5 bases, with 13 bases left in between. The CDR3 runs to 13 residues. Sequences were obtained from peripheral blood. This clonotype originated in a man between 60 and 75 years old with acute or convalescent COVID-19. V is TRBV29-1 and J is TRBJ2-2, with D uncertain. CDR3 protein: CSVAGFLTGELFF. CDR3 bases: TGCAGCGTAGCCGGGTTTTTAACCGGGGAGCTGTTTTTT.